The T cell receptor (beta chain) described here comes from a study of technical replicates of blood from a handful of donors. The germline V gene has CDR1 KGHSH and CDR2 LQKENI. J lost 1 base, V lost 3 bases, and 5 bases had no gene match. The CDR3 is made up of 15 amino acids. Assay: immunoSEQ multiplex PCR; the TCRdb copy retains only in-frame clones and omits some. The sample lists about 14,000 clones; around 80% were seen once. This sequence joins TRBV18 and TRBJ1-1; 7 nucleotides match TRBD1. The sample taken for sequencing was PBMCs. The receptor was derived from a human donor in good health. The DNA for the CDR3 is TGTGCCAGCTCACCGCTTTACAGGGGGAACACTGAAGCTTTCTTT. It specifies CASSPLYRGNTEAFF. The full variable domain, in which reference TRBV18 and TRBJ1-1 provide the parts outside the CDR3, is NAGVMQNPRHLVRRRGQEARLRCSPMKGHSHVYWYRQLPEEGLKFMVYLQKENIIDESGMPKERFSAEFPKEGPSILRIQQVVRGDSAAYFCASSPLYRGNTEAFFGQGTRLTVV.